The clone carrying this T cell receptor (beta chain) was detected ten times or more. Its specificity is not known. Each CDR3 protein gets one entry after TCRdb re-called the reads with MiXCR. The data hold about 89,000 distinct CDR3 sequences, with 25% to 30% observed a single time. J lost 7 bases, V lost 7 bases, and 10 bases had no gene match. The length of the CDR3 is 14 residues. This record comes from a study of T cell repertoires in cytomegalovirus infection. Study context: Public TCR beta signatures marked donors with CMV infection and the matching HLA. Notes on the study in general: Accumulated public TCR beta family frequency recognized individuals carrying CMV together with the relevant HLA. Ex vivo, HLA-C-restricted CMV-specific TCR beta clonotypes prevailed over the rest of the response.

The specimen comprised CD8+ T cells from cultured PBMCs, sampled from culture after CMV antigen stimulation. The TCR comes from a human donor in good health (CMV status not recorded). Some clones in this sample may be carry-over from other donors' samples. The genes are TRBV12-3 or TRBV12-4 and TRBJ1-2; 9 positions match TRBD1. Here the CDR3 reads CASTLGTGNSGYTF. The CDR3 DNA reads as TGTGCCAGCACCCTCGGGACAGGGAATTCTGGCTACACCTTC.